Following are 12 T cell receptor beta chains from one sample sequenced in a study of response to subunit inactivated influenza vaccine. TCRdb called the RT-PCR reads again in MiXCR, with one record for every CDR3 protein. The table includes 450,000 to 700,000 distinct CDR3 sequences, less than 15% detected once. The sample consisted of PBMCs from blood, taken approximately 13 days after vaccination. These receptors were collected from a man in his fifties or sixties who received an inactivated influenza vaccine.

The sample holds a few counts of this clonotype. This chain's CDR3 is CASRYPGTGYNEQFF. The CDR3 region has the DNA TGTGCCAGCAGATACCCCGGGACAGGGTACAATGAGCAGTTCTTC. The genes are TRBV7-4 and TRBJ2-1; TRBD1 agrees at 9 bases. The CDR3 has 15 residues. CDR1 SGHVT and CDR2 SQSDAQ come from the germline V gene. V was clipped by 6 bases and J by 4 bases; unmatched bases: 7.

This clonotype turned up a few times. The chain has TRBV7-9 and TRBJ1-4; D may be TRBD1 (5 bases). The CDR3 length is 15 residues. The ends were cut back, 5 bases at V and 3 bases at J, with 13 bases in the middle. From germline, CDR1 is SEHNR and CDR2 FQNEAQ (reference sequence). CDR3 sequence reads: CASSLDDSANEKLFF. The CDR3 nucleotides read TGTGCCAGCAGCCTAGATGACAGCGCTAATGAAAAACTGTTTTTT.

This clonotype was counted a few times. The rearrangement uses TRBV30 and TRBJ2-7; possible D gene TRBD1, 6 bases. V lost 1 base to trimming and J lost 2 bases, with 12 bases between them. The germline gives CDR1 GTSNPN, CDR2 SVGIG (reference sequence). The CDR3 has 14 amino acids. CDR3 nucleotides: TGTGCCTGGAGTGCCTACACAGGGCCCTACGAGCAGTACTTC. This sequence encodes CAWSAYTGPYEQYF.

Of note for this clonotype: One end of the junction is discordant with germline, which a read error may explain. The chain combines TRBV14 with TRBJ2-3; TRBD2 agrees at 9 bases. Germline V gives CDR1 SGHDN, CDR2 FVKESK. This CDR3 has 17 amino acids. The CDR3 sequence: CASSRRGTSRTTATQYF. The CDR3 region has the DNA TGTGCCAGCAGCCGACGGGGGACTAGCAGAACCACAGCTACGCAGTATTTT.

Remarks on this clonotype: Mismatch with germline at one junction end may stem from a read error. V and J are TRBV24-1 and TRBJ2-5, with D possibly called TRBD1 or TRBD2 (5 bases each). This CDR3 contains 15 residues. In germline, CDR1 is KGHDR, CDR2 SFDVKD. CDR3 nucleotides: TGTGCCACCAGTGATCCCCTCCGGGACCACGAGACCCAGTACTTC. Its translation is CATSDPLRDHETQYF.

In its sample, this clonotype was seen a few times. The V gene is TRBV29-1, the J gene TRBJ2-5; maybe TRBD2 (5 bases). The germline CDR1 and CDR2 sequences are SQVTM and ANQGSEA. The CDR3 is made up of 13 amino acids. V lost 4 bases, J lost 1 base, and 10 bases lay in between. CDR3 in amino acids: CSVVGGLQETQYF. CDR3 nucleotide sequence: TGCAGCGTTGTTGGAGGACTCCAAGAGACCCAGTACTTC.

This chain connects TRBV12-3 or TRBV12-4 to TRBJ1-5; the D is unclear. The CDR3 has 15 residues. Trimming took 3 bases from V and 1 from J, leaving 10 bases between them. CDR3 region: CASSFVLQSNQPQHF. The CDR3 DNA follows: TGTGCCAGCAGTTTCGTATTGCAGAGCAATCAGCCCCAGCATTTT.

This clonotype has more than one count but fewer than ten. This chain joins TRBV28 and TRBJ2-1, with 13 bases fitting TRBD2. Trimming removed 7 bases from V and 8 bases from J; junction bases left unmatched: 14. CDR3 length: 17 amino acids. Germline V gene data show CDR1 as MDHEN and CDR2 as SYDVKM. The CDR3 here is CASISSGLAGMGHEQFF. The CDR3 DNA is TGTGCCAGCATTTCTTCGGGACTAGCGGGAATGGGGCATGAGCAGTTCTTC.

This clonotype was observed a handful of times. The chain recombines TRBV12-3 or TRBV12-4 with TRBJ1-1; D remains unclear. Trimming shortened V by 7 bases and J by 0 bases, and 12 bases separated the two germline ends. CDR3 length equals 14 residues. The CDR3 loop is CASKGSRVNTEAFF. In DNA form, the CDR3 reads TGTGCCAGCAAAGGTTCTCGGGTGAACACTGAAGCTTTCTTT.

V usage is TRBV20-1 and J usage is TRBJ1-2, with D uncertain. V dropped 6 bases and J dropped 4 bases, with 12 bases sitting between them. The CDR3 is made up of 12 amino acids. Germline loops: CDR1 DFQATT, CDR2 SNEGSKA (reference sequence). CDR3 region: CSAVVGTYGYTF. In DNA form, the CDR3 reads TGCAGTGCCGTTGTGGGCACCTATGGCTACACCTTC.

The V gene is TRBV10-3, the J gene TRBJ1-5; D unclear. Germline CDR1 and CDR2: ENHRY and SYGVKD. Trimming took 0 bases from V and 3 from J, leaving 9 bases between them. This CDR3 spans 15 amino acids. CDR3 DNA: TGTGCCATCAGTGAGTCAGGGCAGCTCAATCAGCCCCAGCATTTT. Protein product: CAISESGQLNQPQHF.

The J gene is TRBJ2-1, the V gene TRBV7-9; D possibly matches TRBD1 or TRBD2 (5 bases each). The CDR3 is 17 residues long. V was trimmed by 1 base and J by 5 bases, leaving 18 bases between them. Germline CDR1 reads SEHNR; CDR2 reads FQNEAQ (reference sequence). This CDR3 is CASSLVTGALGDNEQFF. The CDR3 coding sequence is TGTGCCAGCAGCTTAGTCACAGGTGCATTGGGGGACAATGAGCAGTTCTTC.